These 8 T cell receptor beta chains were sequenced from one sample in a study of blood T cell repertoires in COVID-19. Produced via immunoSEQ multiplex PCR; TCRdb's table is partial and in-frame only. Altogether just over 60,000 clones are present, roughly three quarters being singletons, with the ten largest covering roughly 20%. The specimen sequenced was peripheral blood. These TCRs come from a woman at least 80 years old with active or convalescent COVID-19.

This clone was counted between two and nine times. The rearrangement links TRBV10-3 to TRBJ1-2; possibly TRBD1 for D (6 bases). The ends were cut back, 2 bases at V and 4 bases at J, with 14 bases in the middle. Germline V gene lookup returns CDR1 ENHRY and CDR2 SYGVKD. This CDR3 comprises 15 residues. The CDR3 nucleotides are TGTGCCATCAGTGAGCAAGGGGGGGCTGTCTATGGCTACACCTTC. Its protein is CAISEQGGAVYGYTF.

The rearrangement joins TRBV5-4 to TRBJ2-5, with a weak D call TRBD2 (5 bases). CDR1 and CDR2 (germline): SGHNT, YYREEE (reference sequence). The CDR3 runs 14 residues. With 0 bases removed from V and 1 base from J, the gap between germline ends came to 7 bases. The CDR3 spells CASSLGLAQETQYF. In DNA form, the CDR3 reads TGTGCCAGCAGCTTGGGCCTAGCCCAAGAGACCCAGTACTTC.

The chain couples TRBV19 to TRBJ2-3, with 10 bases lining up with TRBD2. The CDR3 is 15 residues long. The ends lost 5 bases at V and 6 bases at J; junction bases unmatched: 8. Germline-derived CDR1 and CDR2 are LNHDA and SQIVND (reference sequence). The CDR3 reads CASSPSGGARDTQYF. Written as DNA, the CDR3 is TGTGCCAGTAGTCCGAGCGGGGGGGCCCGGGATACGCAGTATTTT.

The chain has TRBV5-1 and TRBJ2-7; D remains unclear. Germline CDR1 reads SGHRS; CDR2 reads YFSETQ. The CDR3 spans 13 residues. V lost 4 bases and J lost 2, with 10 bases in between. As DNA, the CDR3 is TGCGCCAGCAGCCCACCCGGAGCCTACGAGCAGTACTTC. Its translation is CASSPPGAYEQYF. The complete variable domain, with remaining parts taken from reference TRBV5-1 and TRBJ2-7, reads KAGVTQTPRYLIKTRGQQVTLSCSPISGHRSVSWYQQTPGQGLQFLFEYFSETQRNKGNFPGRFSGRQFSNSRSEMNVSTLELGDSALYLCASSPPGAYEQYFGPGTRLTVT.

This clone was counted between two and nine times. This chain joins TRBV5-1 and TRBJ1-4; 7 positions match TRBD1. This CDR3 comprises 14 residues. Germline lookup yields CDR1 SGHRS and CDR2 YFSETQ. The V and J ends lost 5 bases and 3 bases, in that order; junction bases with no gene match: 4. CDR3 loop: CASREQGANEKLFF. The CDR3, as DNA: TGCGCCAGCAGGGAGCAGGGGGCTAATGAAAAACTGTTTTTT.

V usage is TRBV29-1 and J usage is TRBJ1-1, with D unresolved. The V and J ends lost 5 bases and 6 bases respectively, with 16 bases between them. The CDR3 is made up of 13 amino acids. The germline CDR1 and CDR2 sequences are SQVTM and ANQGSEA. CDR3 DNA: TGCAGCGTTCCGAAGCGGTGGGTGGCTGAAGCTTTCTTT. It translates to CSVPKRWVAEAFF.

This clone was picked up one time. CDR3 amino acids: CASSDGATVRDTEAFF. DNA for the CDR3: TGTGCCAGCAGCGATGGAGCGACAGTTCGCGACACTGAAGCTTTCTTT. This chain links TRBV21-1 with TRBJ1-1; the table's TRBD1 call for D was not verified on the DNA. TRBV21-1 is a recognized pseudogene. The CDR3 loop spans 16 amino acids.

The V call is TRBV7-9, the J call TRBJ1-2; 7 bases are a match to TRBD1. CDR3 length equals 14 residues. The germline V gene encodes CDR1 SEHNR and CDR2 FQNEAQ (reference sequence). V lost 4 bases to trimming and J lost 2 bases; unmatched junction nucleotides: 4. The CDR3 sequence is CASSSTQGNYGYTF. In nucleotides, the CDR3 is TGTGCCAGCAGCTCTACACAGGGGAACTATGGCTACACCTTC.